Here is one TCR beta chain with its context. Per the original data handling: Nucleated cell number was recorded as an estimate derived from reference gene primer amplification. TCRdb keeps only in-frame clones here, not all; method: immunoSEQ multiplex PCR. The V and J calls and clone size are taken from that table; D and trimming were inferred from the DNA. Of some 64,000 clones in the sample, 65% to 80% were seen once. This CDR3 is 13 amino acids long. The data were taken from a study of blood T cell repertoires in COVID-19. Study in general: The United States, Italy and Spain were the sources of the acute and convalescent COVID-19 samples. PBMCs, B-cell-depleted T cells, or T cells were the source of the cDNA or gDNA that made up the material.

Sequenced material: peripheral blood. This TCR came from a human donor in a cohort sampled during active COVID-19. This chain connects TRBV21-1 to TRBJ2-3; the table calls TRBD2, which could not be checked here. TRBV21-1 is tagged as a pseudogene. For the CDR3, the DNA is TGTGCCAGCAGACGCAACGGCGGGGATACGCAGTATTTT. Residues: CASRRNGGDTQYF.